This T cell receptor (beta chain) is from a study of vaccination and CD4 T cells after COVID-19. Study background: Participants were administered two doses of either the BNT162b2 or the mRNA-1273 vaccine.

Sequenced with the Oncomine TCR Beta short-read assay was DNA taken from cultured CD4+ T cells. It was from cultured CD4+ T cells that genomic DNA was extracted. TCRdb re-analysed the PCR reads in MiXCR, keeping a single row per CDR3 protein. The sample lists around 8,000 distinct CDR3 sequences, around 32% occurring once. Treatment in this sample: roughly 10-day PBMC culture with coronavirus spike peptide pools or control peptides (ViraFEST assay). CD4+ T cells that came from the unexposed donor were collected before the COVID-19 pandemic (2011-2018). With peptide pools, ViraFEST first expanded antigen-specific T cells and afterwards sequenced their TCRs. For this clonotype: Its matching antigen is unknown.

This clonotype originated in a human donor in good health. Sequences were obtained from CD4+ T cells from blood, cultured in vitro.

In DNA form, the CDR3 reads TGCGCCAGCGCCGACTACGACGGGCCCCTCAAAGAGACCCAGTACTTC. It encodes CASADYDGPLKETQYF. The chain links TRBV5-1 to TRBJ2-5; weak D call: TRBD2 (5 bases). Germline loops: CDR1 SGHRS, CDR2 YFSETQ. The CDR3 length is 16 residues. The ends were cut back, 7 bases at V and 3 bases at J, with 22 bases in the middle.